The T cell receptor beta chain under discussion was sequenced for a study of blood T cell repertoires in COVID-19. Study background: Both acute and convalescent COVID-19 samples were obtained from the United States, Italy and Spain. From T cells, B-cell-depleted T cells, or PBMCs came the material, which was cDNA or gDNA.

Remarks on this clone: At one of its ends the junction is not consistent with the germline gene, which may arise from a read error.

Authors' methods: Estimation of nucleated cell counts relied on the amplification of reference gene primers. Method: immunoSEQ multiplex PCR; TCRdb's copy keeps in-frame clones and lacks some. V, J and clone size reflect that table, while D and trimming were determined from the DNA. The table shows about 280,000 clones, with less than 90% occurring only once. Sample: peripheral blood. This receptor was identified in a human donor in a cohort sampled during active COVID-19.

CDR3 loop: CASSLAQKQGRRF. The CDR3 nucleotides read TGTGCCAGCAGTTTAGCCCAAAAACAGGGTCGTCGCTTC. This sequence joins TRBV12-3 or TRBV12-4 and TRBJ2-7; perhaps TRBD1 as D (6 bases). This CDR3 is built from 13 residues.